The text below deals with one T cell receptor (beta chain). CDR1 is LNHDA and CDR2 is SQIVND in the germline V gene (reference sequence). Trimming cost V 6 bases and J 1 base; bases outside gene matches: 17. The CDR3 is 18 residues long. The data stem from a study of cytotoxic CD8 clonotypes in ibrutinib-treated CLL. With cryopreserved PBMCs as the source, 1.5 to 2.5 micrograms of genomic DNA went to TCR beta libraries. The data were produced by immunoSEQ multiplex PCR, yet TCRdb's version contains in-frame clones alone and is incomplete. The sample holds 150,000 to 200,000 clones; 81% are singletons and the top ten take approximately 2%.

The sequenced sample was PBMCs, obtained after 12 months of ibrutinib treatment. The V and J genes are TRBV19 and TRBJ2-7; 8 positions agree with TRBD1. The origin of this receptor is a human donor with chronic lymphocytic leukemia. For the CDR3, the DNA is TGTGCCAGTAGCCAAATTAAATCGGACAGGGTCAATTCCTACGAGCAGTACTTC. It translates to CASSQIKSDRVNSYEQYF.